This TCR beta chain was recorded in a study of shared clonotypes between healthy human individuals. Broader study findings: Non-shared clonotypes were found to have lower generation probabilities than the clonotypes that were shared by all four of the sorted-subset donors.

This clone was counted a single time. Its antigen is still unknown. Approximately 30,000 T cell genomes (approximately 0.2 ug DNA) went into each sorted-subset replicate. Data came from immunoSEQ multiplex PCR; TCRdb stores just in-frame clones and leaves some out. The repertoire has roughly 1,500,000 clones, about 98.5% of them found once; the top ten carry approximately 0.4%. The germline V gene encodes CDR1 WSHSY and CDR2 SAAADI. The CDR3 runs to 11 residues. Trimming removed 3 bases at V and 12 bases at J, with 9 bases between. The TCR sequence derives from a man aged 25-45 years in good health. The V and J genes are TRBV10-2 and TRBJ2-1; no clear D gene. The sequenced sample consisted of naive CD4+ T cells sorted from blood. Regarding subset: CD45RA+ positively selected. CDR3 loop: CASSDRLGQFF. The DNA for the CDR3 is TGCGCCAGCAGTGACCGTCTGGGGCAGTTCTTC.